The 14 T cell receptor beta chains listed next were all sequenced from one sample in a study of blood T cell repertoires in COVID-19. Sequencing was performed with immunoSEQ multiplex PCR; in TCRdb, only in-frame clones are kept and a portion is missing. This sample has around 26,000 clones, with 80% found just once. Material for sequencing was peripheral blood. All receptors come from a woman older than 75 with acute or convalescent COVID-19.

The CDR3 DNA reads as TGTGCCAGCAGTACCCCCCCCGGTGAAAAACTGTTTTTT. Its protein is CASSTPPGEKLFF. V usage is TRBV6-2 or TRBV6-3 and J usage is TRBJ1-4; D unresolved. The V end lost 5 bases, the J end lost 7 bases, and 11 bases lay between the germline ends. The CDR3 is made up of 13 amino acids. Germline V gene data show CDR1 as MNHEY and CDR2 as SVGEGT.

This chain's CDR3 is CAWSGRVGDEQFF. CDR3 coding DNA: TGTGCCTGGAGTGGGCGGGTTGGCGATGAGCAGTTCTTC. V is TRBV30 and J is TRBJ2-1; TRBD2 is a possible D gene (5 bases). Per germline, CDR1 GTSNPN and CDR2 SVGIG (reference sequence). Between the trimmed V and J ends, which lost 1 base and 8 bases, there was a span of 12 bases. The CDR3 is 13 residues long.

CDR3 sequence reads: CAWSGGQYNEQFF. Written as DNA, the CDR3 is TGTGCCTGGAGTGGGGGGCAATACAATGAGCAGTTCTTC. The rearrangement joins TRBV30 to TRBJ2-1, with D perhaps matching TRBD1 (6 bases). The CDR3 length is 13 residues. With 1 base removed from V and 4 bases from J, the gap between germline ends came to 8 bases. Germline CDR1 is GTSNPN and CDR2 is SVGIG (reference sequence).

CDR3 in amino acids: CASSQDWDREAFF. For the CDR3, the DNA is TGTGCCAGCAGCCAAGATTGGGACAGAGAAGCTTTCTTT. The chain links TRBV3-1 (or the pseudogene TRBV3-2) to TRBJ1-1, with 7 bases that match TRBD1. V was clipped by 0 bases and J by 8 bases; unmatched bases: 3. Germline V gene sequence: CDR1 LGHDT, CDR2 YNNKEL (reference sequence). The CDR3 covers 13 residues.

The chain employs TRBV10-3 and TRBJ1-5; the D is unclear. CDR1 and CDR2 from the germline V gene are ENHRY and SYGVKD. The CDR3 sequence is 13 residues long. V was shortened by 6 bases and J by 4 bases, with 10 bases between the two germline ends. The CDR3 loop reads CAISASGNQPQHF. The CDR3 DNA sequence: TGTGCCATCAGCGCCTCGGGAAATCAGCCCCAGCATTTT.

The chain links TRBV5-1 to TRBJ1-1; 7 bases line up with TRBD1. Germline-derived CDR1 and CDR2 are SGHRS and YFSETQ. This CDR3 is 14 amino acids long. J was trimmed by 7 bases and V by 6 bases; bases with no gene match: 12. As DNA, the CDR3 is TGCGCCAGCAACCAATTTGACAGGGACAATGAAGCTTTCTTT. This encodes CASNQFDRDNEAFF.

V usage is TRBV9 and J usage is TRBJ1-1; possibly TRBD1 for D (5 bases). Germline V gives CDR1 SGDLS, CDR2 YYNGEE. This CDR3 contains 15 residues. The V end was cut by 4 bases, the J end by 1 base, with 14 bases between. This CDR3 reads CASSLDVGGNTEAFF. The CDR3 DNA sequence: TGTGCCAGCAGCTTAGACGTGGGGGGGAACACTGAAGCTTTCTTT. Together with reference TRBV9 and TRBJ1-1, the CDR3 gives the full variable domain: DSGVTQTPKHLITATGQRVTLRCSPRSGDLSVYWYQQSLDQGLQFLIQYYNGEERAKGNILERFSAQQFPDLHSELNLSSLELGDSALYFCASSLDVGGNTEAFFGQGTRLTVV.

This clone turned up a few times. The CDR3 DNA sequence: TGCGCCAGCAGTGAAAGCGCACTGAAGTGGAACTACACCTTC. It codes for CASSESALKWNYTF. The V call is TRBV10-1, the J call TRBJ1-2; D is uncertain. This CDR3 region has 14 residues. Trimming removed 3 bases from V and 10 bases from J, with 18 bases in between. Per the germline V gene, CDR1 is WNHNN and CDR2 is SYGVQD (reference sequence).

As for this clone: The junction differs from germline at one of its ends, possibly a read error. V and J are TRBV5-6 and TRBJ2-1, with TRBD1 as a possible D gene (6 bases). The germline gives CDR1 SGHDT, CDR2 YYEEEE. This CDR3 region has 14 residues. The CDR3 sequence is CASCLAVGGDEQFF. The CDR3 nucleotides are TGTGCCAGCTGCTTGGCCGTAGGGGGAGATGAGCAGTTCTTC.

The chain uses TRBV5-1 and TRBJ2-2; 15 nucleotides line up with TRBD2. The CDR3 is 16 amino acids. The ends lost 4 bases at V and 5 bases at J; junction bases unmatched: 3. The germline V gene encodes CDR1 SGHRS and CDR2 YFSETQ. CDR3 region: CASSGGLAGGTGELFF. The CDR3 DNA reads TGCGCCAGCAGCGGGGGACTAGCGGGAGGAACCGGGGAGCTGTTTTTT.

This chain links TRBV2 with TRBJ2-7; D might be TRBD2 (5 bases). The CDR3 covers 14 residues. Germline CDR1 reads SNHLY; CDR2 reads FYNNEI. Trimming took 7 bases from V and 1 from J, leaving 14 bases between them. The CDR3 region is CASMRAGSSYEQYF. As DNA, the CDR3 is TGTGCCAGCATGAGGGCGGGCTCATCCTACGAGCAGTACTTC.

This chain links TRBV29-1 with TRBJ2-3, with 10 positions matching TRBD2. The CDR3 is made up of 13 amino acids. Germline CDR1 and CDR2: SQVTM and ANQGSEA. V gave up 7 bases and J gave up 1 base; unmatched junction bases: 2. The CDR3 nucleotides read TGCAGCGGTGGGACTAGCGGCACAGATACGCAGTATTTT. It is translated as CSGGTSGTDTQYF.

The CDR3 DNA sequence: TGTGCCAGTAGTGTAGGGCGGGACTCCTACAATGAGCAGTTCTTC. Amino acid sequence: CASSVGRDSYNEQFF. V is TRBV19 and J is TRBJ2-1, with D perhaps TRBD2 (6 bases). Trimming took off 5 bases at V and 0 bases at J, with 11 bases between the two ends. The CDR3 is 15 amino acids. Germline loops: CDR1 LNHDA, CDR2 SQIVND (reference sequence).

For the CDR3, the DNA is TGTGCCAGTAGTATCATTCCAGGCGGCTACACCTTC. It yields the protein CASSIIPGGYTF. The V call is TRBV19, the J call TRBJ1-2, with D uncertain. The CDR3 loop spans 12 amino acids. V lost 3 bases to trimming and J lost 8 bases, with 10 bases between them. The germline V gene has CDR1 LNHDA and CDR2 SQIVND (reference sequence).